The T cell receptor beta chain described here comes from a study of shared clonotypes between healthy human individuals. General observations from the study: The naive CD4 repertoires of a handful of donors were compared, and roughly 5% of clonotypes were shared. There were few donors, and this limited the genetic and exposure-history diversity represented. A reduction in generation probabilities was seen for non-shared clonotypes relative to those shared by all four donors.

Execution of the assay was at deep level. The data were produced by immunoSEQ multiplex PCR, yet TCRdb's version contains in-frame clones alone and is incomplete. The sample has roughly 1,800,000 clones, just under 95% seen once. On this clone: Its target is unknown.

The naive CD8 subset, CD45RO-negative cells positively selected for CCR7, excluded terminally differentiated effector memory CD45RA+ cells. V gave up 7 bases and J gave up 7 bases; unmatched junction bases: 9. The CDR3 has 14 amino acids. Germline CDR1 and CDR2: SNHLY and FYNNEI. The chain couples TRBV2 to TRBJ1-4, with 7 positions matching TRBD1. The source material was naive CD8+ T cells sorted from blood. The source is a man aged 18 to 35 in good health. DNA for the CDR3: TGTGCCAGCATTGAGGGGGCGTGGAGTGAAAAACTGTTTTTT. Its translation is CASIEGAWSEKLFF.